The TCR beta chain described here comes from a study of T cells in Graves' hyperthyroidism and ophthalmopathy (dated by TCRdb to the late 2010s). General notes on the study: Peripheral blood was sampled at the time of initial diagnosis, prior to any treatment. To identify distinguishing TCR V-J signatures, a discovery cohort of roughly 100 patients was used, comprising 40 to 45 with Graves' ophthalmopathy and around 60 with stable Graves' hyperthyroidism. Whether ophthalmopathy could be predicted prospectively was tested in an independent validation cohort made up of roughly 19 hyperthyroidism patients plus 17 patients who later progressed to ophthalmopathy. The approximately 100 discovery patients were divided at random into training and test sets in a 7:3 ratio. In about 6 Graves' hyperthyroidism patients, the study also compared T-cell repertoires from thyroid tissue with T-cell repertoires from blood. Once sampling was done, hyperthyroidism patients were given methimazole at a starting dose of 30 mg daily, whereas ophthalmopathy patients were given high-dose intravenous methylprednisolone. According to the paper, TCR Vbeta CDR3 sequencing was carried out on about 140 peripheral blood samples, which came from some 41 ophthalmopathy, 75 to 80 hyperthyroidism and some 17 progressor patients. Study-wide conclusions, independent of this receptor: Sample size was not statistically predetermined, and blinding of investigators to group allocation was not performed. In cross-validation, a model built on a 13 V-J signature told ophthalmopathy apart from stable hyperthyroidism with just under 90% sensitivity and approximately 81% specificity, and in testing the same model reached 80%/75%. During validation, the model predicted progression to ophthalmopathy a median of approximately 6 months ahead of onset, with around 71% sensitivity and less than 85% specificity. Most expanded thyroid clonotypes (frequency above 0.001) were also detected in blood, a finding suggesting that blood repertoires may reflect thyroid immune responses.

Amplification of TCR beta CDR3 regions was carried out from RNA transcripts. The TCR CDR3 was subjected to a first round of RT-PCR using the HTBI primer set and the Qiagen OneStep RT-PCR kit. Libraries were constructed in a second round of multiplex PCR, after which size selection and purification were carried out. The libraries were sequenced on an Illumina HiSeq2000 using paired-end 100 bp reads. Per the source publication's procedure: Raw data were processed with SOAPnuke, discarding reads with adapters, uncalled bases, mean Phred below 15, or no exact constant-primer or identifier match. COPE v1.2.5 was used to merge high-quality paired reads, and clonotypes were defined as unique nucleotide sequences. Clonotypes were aligned to IMGT TRBV, TRBD and TRBJ reference segments using MiTCR v1.1. The analysis included only V-J combinations with a frequency above 0.0001, which together covered about 99% of the repertoires. A TCS score was defined as the ratio between F50 (clonal expansion) and ExV (chaos), using BLOSUM62-based TCRdist between CDR3 peptides within each V-J. Welch's t-statistics and random forest reduced roughly 530 V-J features to fewer than 15, which were used in a naive Bayes classifier (R e1071). TCRdb reprocessed the public reads (quality trimming at Q25 with fastp, clone calling with MiXCR) and kept in-frame beta chains. Rows with one shared CDR3 protein collapse into an entry with the most common genes and DNA. TCRdb, not the authors, supplied the V and J calls. For this sample there are some 200,000 distinct CDR3 sequences; approximately 17% appear just once. The ten largest clones capture approximately 46% of the sample.

This clonotype was found many times. Its antigen specificity is not known. Base qualities were left out, and no much larger clone turns up one base away. A patient counted as having stable Graves' hyperthyroidism if no progression to ophthalmopathy occurred over 18 months of follow-up. Hyperthyroidism patients were newly diagnosed, had a disease duration of under 2 months, and were aged 18 to 65 years. The study excluded patients with uncontrolled infections, other autoimmune diseases, pregnancy or lactation. Diagnoses were established on the basis of clinical symptoms, serum thyroxine and TRAb, thyroid ultrasound, and orbital computed tomography. Ficoll-Paque density gradient centrifugation was used to isolate PBMCs from around 10 ml of fresh peripheral blood. Trizol reagent was used to extract total RNA, and RNA quality was then checked on an Agilent 2100 Bioanalyzer. The CDR3 covers 14 residues, taking in both the cysteine and the phenylalanine. The retained sequence is limited to the CDR3, 42 bases, with the frame set at the first base. From the germline V gene (reference sequence), CDR1 is DFQATT and CDR2 is SNEGSKA. Germline trimming: 5 bases from V, 0 bases from J; junction bases outside gene matches: 1.

The V and J genes are TRBV20-1 and TRBJ2-2, with TRBD1 identical over 9 junction bases. Sequences were obtained from blood. This TCR was sampled from a man in his forties or fifties with Graves' hyperthyroidism. The CDR3 region has the sequence CSAGQGSNTGELFF. The nucleotide sequence is given as TGCAGTGCTGGACAGGGGTCGAACACCGGGGAGCTGTTTTTT.